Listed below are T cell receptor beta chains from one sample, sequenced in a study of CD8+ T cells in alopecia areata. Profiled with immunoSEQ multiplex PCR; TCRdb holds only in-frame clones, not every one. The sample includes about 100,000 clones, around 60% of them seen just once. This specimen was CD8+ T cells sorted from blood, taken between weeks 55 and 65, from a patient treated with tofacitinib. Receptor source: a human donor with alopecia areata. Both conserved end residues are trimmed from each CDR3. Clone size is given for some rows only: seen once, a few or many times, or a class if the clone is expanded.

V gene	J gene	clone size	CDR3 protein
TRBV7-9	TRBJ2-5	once	ASSLGRNQY
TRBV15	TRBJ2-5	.	ATGGIQETQY
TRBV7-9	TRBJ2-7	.	ASSPGPREQY
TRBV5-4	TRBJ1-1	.	ASSRGDTEAF
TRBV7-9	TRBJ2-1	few	ASSLGGNRAPQF
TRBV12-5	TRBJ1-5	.	ASGLGQDNQPQH
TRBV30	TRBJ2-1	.	ASLRDYSYNEQF
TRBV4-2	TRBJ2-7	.	ASSQGEQGSSYEQY
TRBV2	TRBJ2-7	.	ASSEGRSSYEQY
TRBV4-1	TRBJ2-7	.	ASSPGQGYPEQY
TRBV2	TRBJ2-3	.	ARRTPDTQY
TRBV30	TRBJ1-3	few	AWSVDNPGQH
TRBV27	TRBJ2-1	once	ASSLTRNNEQF
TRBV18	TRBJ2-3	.	ASSPRALDTQY
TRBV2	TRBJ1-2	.	ASSEGRSRLYGYT
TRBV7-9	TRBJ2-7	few	ASSSNQRPAYEQY
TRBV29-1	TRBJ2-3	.	SAGAGGYTDTQY
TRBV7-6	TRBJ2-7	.	ASSLSRPLEQY
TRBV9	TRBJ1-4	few	ASSLTGGSNEKLF
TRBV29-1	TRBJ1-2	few	SVDRGYYGYT
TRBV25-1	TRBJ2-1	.	ASSVERLFYNEQF
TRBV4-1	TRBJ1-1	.	ASSHRQTGVNTEAF
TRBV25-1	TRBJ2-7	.	ASSESYEQY
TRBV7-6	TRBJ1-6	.	ASSLARRGGPNSPLH
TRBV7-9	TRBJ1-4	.	ASSRRGQVEKLF
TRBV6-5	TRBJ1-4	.	ASSGGEKLF
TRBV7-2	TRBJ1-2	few	ASVGGVNYGYT
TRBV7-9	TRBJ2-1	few	ASSPTDNEQF
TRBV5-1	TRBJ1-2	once	ASRKGGDGYT
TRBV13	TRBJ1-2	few	ASSPGRDNYGYT
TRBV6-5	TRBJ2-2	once	ASSPVPQNTGELF